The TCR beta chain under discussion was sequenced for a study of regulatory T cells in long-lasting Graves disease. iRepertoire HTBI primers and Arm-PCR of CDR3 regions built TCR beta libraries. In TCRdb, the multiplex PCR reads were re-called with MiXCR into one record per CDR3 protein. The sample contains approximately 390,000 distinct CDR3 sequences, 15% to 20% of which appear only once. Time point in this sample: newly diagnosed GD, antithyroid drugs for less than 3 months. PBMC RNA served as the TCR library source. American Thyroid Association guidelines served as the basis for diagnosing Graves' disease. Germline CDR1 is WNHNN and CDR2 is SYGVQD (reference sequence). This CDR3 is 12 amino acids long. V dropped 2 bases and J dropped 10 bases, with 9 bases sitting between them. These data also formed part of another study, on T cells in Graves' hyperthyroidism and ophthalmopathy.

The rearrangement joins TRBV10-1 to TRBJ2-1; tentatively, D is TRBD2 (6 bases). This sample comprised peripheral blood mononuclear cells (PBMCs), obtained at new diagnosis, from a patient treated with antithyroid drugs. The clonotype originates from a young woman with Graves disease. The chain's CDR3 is CASSEIGGEQFF. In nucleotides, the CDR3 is TGCGCCAGCAGTGAGATCGGAGGGGAGCAGTTCTTC.